Below are 24 T cell receptor beta chains sequenced from a single sample in a study of CD8 T cells in ankylosing spondylitis. TCRdb used MiXCR to reprocess the 5' RACE reads, holding one entry per CDR3 protein. Of some 180,000 distinct CDR3 sequences in the sample, around a sixth are singletons; the top ten hold more than 3.5%. Specimen: blood, either unsorted or a sorted T cell fraction (not recorded which). Source of these receptors: a male donor under 35 with ankylosing spondylitis or in good health (not recorded which).

The V gene is TRBV7-9, the J gene TRBJ2-1, with TRBD2 matching over 11 bases. Losses at the gene ends were 5 bases for V and 1 base for J; bases not matched to a gene: 4. From germline, CDR1 is SEHNR and CDR2 FQNEAQ (reference sequence). This CDR3 region has 16 residues. CDR3 in DNA: TGTGCCAGCAGCGAGACTAGCGGGGCATCCTACAATGAGCAGTTCTTC. This translates into CASSETSGASYNEQFF.

This chain links TRBV10-3 with TRBJ2-7; 9 bases fit TRBD1. With V trimmed by 3 bases and J by 8 bases, 11 bases remained unmatched. The germline gives CDR1 ENHRY, CDR2 SYGVKD. The CDR3 has 15 residues. CDR3 in amino acids: CAISDSDRGFQKQYF. CDR3 DNA: TGTGCCATCAGTGATTCGGACAGGGGATTTCAAAAGCAGTACTTC.

CDR3 nucleotides: TGCAGCGTCCAGGGCAGGTTCCAAGAGACCCAGTACTTC. This translates into CSVQGRFQETQYF. The rearrangement uses TRBV29-1 and TRBJ2-5, with D possibly TRBD1 on 5 matching bases. CDR1 and CDR2 from the germline V gene are SQVTM and ANQGSEA. V lost 6 bases and J lost 1, with 12 bases in between. The CDR3 runs 13 residues.

This clonotype has just a few counts. The chain couples TRBV20-1 to TRBJ2-1, with unresolved D. This CDR3 has 12 residues. Trimming cost V 1 base and J 7 bases, with 8 bases left between them. Germline V gene sequence: CDR1 DFQATT, CDR2 SNEGSKA (reference sequence). The CDR3: CSARGEANEQFF. The CDR3 DNA reads as TGCAGTGCTAGAGGGGAAGCAAATGAGCAGTTCTTC.

The table lists this clonotype with many counts. The chain couples TRBV5-1 to TRBJ2-1; TRBD2 matches at 9 bases. This CDR3 contains 17 residues. The J segment lost 14 bases and the V segment lost 0 bases, leaving 18 bases of the junction unmatched. Germline V lookup: CDR1 SGHRS, CDR2 YFSETQ. CDR3 region: CASSLVGASGKRLIEFF. CDR3 nucleotide sequence: TGCGCCAGCAGCTTGGTCGGGGCTAGCGGGAAAAGGCTTATAGAGTTCTTC.

This clonotype was counted many times. The chain employs TRBV7-6 and TRBJ2-7; 14 bases fit TRBD2. V trimming: 4 bases; J trimming: 2 bases; junction bases outside the gene matches: 1. The germline gives CDR1 SGHVS, CDR2 FNYEAQ. This CDR3 contains 15 residues. Here the CDR3 reads CASSSGLAGAYEQYF. For the CDR3, the DNA is TGTGCCAGCAGCTCGGGACTAGCGGGAGCCTACGAGCAGTACTTC.

In this sample, this clonotype turned up many times. The chain combines TRBV7-9 with TRBJ2-7; D not certain. V lost 2 bases and J lost 4, with 6 bases in between. The CDR3 covers 12 residues. Germline CDR1 is SEHNR and CDR2 is FQNEAQ (reference sequence). Here the CDR3 reads CASSLMEYEQYF. The DNA for the CDR3 is TGTGCCAGCAGCTTAATGGAATACGAGCAGTACTTC.

This clonotype occurred many times. J is TRBJ1-2 and V is TRBV30; D might be TRBD1 (5 bases). The CDR3 runs to 13 residues. Germline V lookup: CDR1 GTSNPN, CDR2 SVGIG (reference sequence). Trimming took 4 bases from V and 5 from J, leaving 14 bases between them. CDR3 nucleotides: TGTGCCTGGAACGAGGGGATCCGGTATGGCTACACCTTC. The encoded protein is CAWNEGIRYGYTF. Looking up the rest from reference TRBV30 and TRBJ1-2 gives the full variable domain: SQTIHQWPATLVQPVGSPLSLECTVEGTSNPNLYWYRQAAGRGLQLLFYSVGIGQISSEVPQNLSASRPQDRQFILSSKKLLLSDSGFYLCAWNEGIRYGYTFGSGTRLTVV.

This clonotype was seen repeatedly, ten times or more. CDR3 sequence (DNA): TGTGCCAGCAGCTCCGGGGGAGGGCAAGTAGATACGCAGTATTTT. Encoded protein: CASSSGGGQVDTQYF. The genes are TRBV11-2 and TRBJ2-3; 7 nucleotides match TRBD2. The CDR3 loop spans 15 amino acids. Germline V gene sequence: CDR1 SGHAT, CDR2 FQNNGV. Germline trimming cut 4 bases from V and 5 bases from J; bases unmatched to any gene: 9.

This clonotype has ten or more counts. The chain links TRBV20-1 to TRBJ2-1; D possibly matches TRBD1 or TRBD2 (5 bases each). This CDR3 contains 11 residues. V lost 3 bases and J 6 bases, leaving 6 bases between the germline ends. Germline V CDR1 and CDR2: DFQATT, SNEGSKA (reference sequence). CDR3 residues: CSARGVNEQFF. The CDR3 bases are TGCAGTGCTAGGGGGGTCAATGAGCAGTTCTTC.

This clonotype was recorded many times. The chain carries TRBV20-1 and TRBJ2-1; 10 bases are a match to TRBD2. V lost 2 bases, J lost 2 bases, and 6 bases stayed unmatched. Per germline, CDR1 DFQATT and CDR2 SNEGSKA (reference sequence). The CDR3 spans 16 residues. For the CDR3, the DNA is TGCAGTGCTAGAAATCCAGCGGGAGGGCCCTACAATGAGCAGTTCTTC. It yields the protein CSARNPAGGPYNEQFF.

There are many counts of this clonotype. This chain joins TRBV28 and TRBJ2-7; TRBD2 matches 11 bases. Germline assignment: CDR1 MDHEN and CDR2 SYDVKM. This CDR3 spans 14 amino acids. Unmatched junction bases numbered 2, after V lost 5 bases and J lost 2 bases. The CDR3 coding sequence is TGTGCCAGCAGTACGACTAGCGGGGCCTACGAGCAGTACTTC. The encoded protein is CASSTTSGAYEQYF.

This chain links TRBV20-1 with TRBJ2-1; D gene uncertain. Trimming took 5 bases from V and 6 from J, leaving 11 bases between them. Germline CDR1 and CDR2: DFQATT and SNEGSKA (reference sequence). This CDR3 contains 12 residues. As DNA, the CDR3 is TGCAGTGCTTCTCCGGGCGTCAATGAGCAGTTCTTC. Translated: CSASPGVNEQFF.

A word on this clonotype: The missing conserved phenylalanine or tryptophan at the end of this CDR3 makes a read error likely. The chain links TRBV30 to TRBJ2-7, with 12 bases matching TRBD2. Looked up from germline, CDR1 is GTSNPN and CDR2 is SVGIG (reference sequence). Trimming removed 1 base from V and 2 bases from J; junction bases left unmatched: 6. The CDR3 contains 16 residues. For the CDR3, the DNA is TGTGCCTGGAGTGGGTATCGGACTAGCGGGGCCTACGAGCAGTACTGC. This encodes CAWSGYRTSGAYEQYC.

The V gene is TRBV4-2, the J gene TRBJ1-6, with D tentatively TRBD1 (5 bases). Per the germline V gene, CDR1 is LGHNA and CDR2 is YNFKEQ. This CDR3 has 18 amino acids. V shed 3 bases and J shed 0 bases, with 15 bases lying between them. CDR3 DNA: TGTGCCAGCAGCCAGGGGCTTTCCGGGAGCTCCTATAATTCACCCCTCCACTTT. Translated: CASSQGLSGSSYNSPLHF.

This clonotype was observed many times. This chain links TRBV5-1 with TRBJ2-7, with 13 bases lining up with TRBD2. This CDR3 is 15 amino acids long. Losses at the gene ends were 4 bases for V and 7 bases for J; bases not matched to a gene: 8. Germline assignment: CDR1 SGHRS and CDR2 YFSETQ. CDR3: CASSIAGTSGEEQYF. The CDR3 nucleotides read TGCGCCAGCAGCATAGCCGGGACTAGCGGGGAAGAGCAGTACTTC.

This clonotype was recorded many times. The gene calls are TRBV6-1 and TRBJ1-5; D call uncertain. The CDR3 loop spans 10 amino acids. The V gene lost 9 bases and the J gene lost 4 bases, with 4 bases spanning the gap. Germline CDR1 MNHNS, CDR2 SASEGT. The chain's CDR3 is CARYNQPQHF. The DNA for the CDR3 is TGTGCCAGATATAATCAGCCCCAGCATTTT.

This clonotype came up many times. The chain carries TRBV5-1 and TRBJ2-5; no clear D gene. Between the trimmed V and J ends, which lost 1 base and 4 bases, there was a span of 5 bases. The CDR3 has 12 residues. Germline V gene data show CDR1 as SGHRS and CDR2 as YFSETQ. The CDR3 region has the DNA TGCGCCAGCAGCTTGCTCGGAGAGACCCAGTACTTC. Amino acids: CASSLLGETQYF. Complete variable domain (other parts from reference TRBV5-1 and TRBJ2-5): KAGVTQTPRYLIKTRGQQVTLSCSPISGHRSVSWYQQTPGQGLQFLFEYFSETQRNKGNFPGRFSGRQFSNSRSEMNVSTLELGDSALYLCASSLLGETQYFGPGTRLLVL.

Ten or more counts support this clonotype. The chain couples TRBV20-1 to TRBJ2-1; D is perhaps TRBD2 (6 bases). CDR3 size: 15 residues. V lost 0 bases and J lost 2, with 11 bases in between. Per the germline V gene, CDR1 is DFQATT and CDR2 is SNEGSKA (reference sequence). The CDR3 region is CSARDGSSAYNEQFF. Here the CDR3 DNA reads TGCAGTGCTAGAGATGGGTCTAGCGCCTACAATGAGCAGTTCTTC.

This clonotype has more than one count but fewer than ten. This chain links TRBV12-3 or TRBV12-4 with TRBJ2-7, with 11 bases fitting TRBD2. The CDR3 is 15 amino acids. V lost 2 bases and J lost 5; bases outside the gene matches: 5. CDR3 DNA: TGTGCCAGCAGTTTAACTAGCGGGAGTTCCCACGAGCAGTACGTC. Its protein product is CASSLTSGSSHEQYV.

The sample holds many counts of this clonotype. This chain uses TRBV11-2 with TRBJ2-3, with unresolved D. The germline V and J ends were trimmed by 1 base and 5 bases, with 10 bases remaining between them. The CDR3 length is 14 residues. In germline, CDR1 is SGHAT, CDR2 FQNNGV. The CDR3 sequence is CASSLGGKGDTQYF. In nucleotides, the CDR3 is TGTGCCAGCAGCTTAGGGGGAAAAGGAGATACGCAGTATTTT.

Regarding this clonotype: A clone one base away is much larger, so this may be a read error. No conserved phenylalanine or tryptophan ends this CDR3, so it is likely a read error. The CDR3 reads CAWSVRSDQGQFC. For the CDR3, the DNA is TGTGCCTGGAGTGTACGGTCGGATCAGGGGCAGTTCTGC. The chain has TRBV30 and TRBJ2-1; D is possibly TRBD1 (5 bases). Germline V gives CDR1 GTSNPN, CDR2 SVGIG (reference sequence). The CDR3 has 13 residues. V lost 0 bases and J lost 12, with 15 bases in between.

This chain uses TRBV3-1 with TRBJ2-2; no clear D. The CDR3 runs 13 residues. The germline CDR1 and CDR2 sequences are LGHDT and YNNKEL (reference sequence). Trimming shortened V by 1 base and J by 5 bases, and 5 bases separated the two germline ends. The CDR3 sequence: CASSQVGTGELFF. The CDR3 DNA follows: TGTGCCAGCAGCCAAGTCGGGACCGGGGAGCTGTTTTTT.

The chain is built from TRBV7-9 and TRBJ1-4; no reliable D call. The CDR3 consists of 14 residues. V was clipped by 2 bases and J by 5 bases, with 9 bases between them. CDR1 SEHNR and CDR2 FQNEAQ come from the germline V gene (reference sequence). In nucleotides, the CDR3 is TGTGCCAGCAGCTTATTAAGTTCGAATGAAAAACTGTTTTTT. Protein: CASSLLSSNEKLFF.